Below, one T cell receptor (beta chain) is given with its context. CDR1 is GTSNPN and CDR2 is SVGIG in the germline V gene (reference sequence). The CDR3 consists of 14 residues. V was pared by 5 bases and J by 6 bases, with 10 bases of the junction left unmatched. The sample comes from a study of T cell changes during pregnancy in multiple sclerosis. Repertoires were generated with immunoSEQ multiplex PCR, while TCRdb's copy carries only in-frame clones and drops some. Among some 29,000 clones listed, about nine tenths were seen once. The TCR was taken from a female donor with multiple sclerosis, enrolled in a pregnancy study. The chain is built from TRBV30 and TRBJ2-3; 8 bases fit TRBD1. This specimen was CD8+ T cells from peripheral blood mononuclear cells, taken in the third trimester of pregnancy. The CDR3 here is CAWDTGGSSDTQYF. The CDR3 DNA follows: TGTGCCTGGGACACAGGGGGAAGCTCTGATACGCAGTATTTT.